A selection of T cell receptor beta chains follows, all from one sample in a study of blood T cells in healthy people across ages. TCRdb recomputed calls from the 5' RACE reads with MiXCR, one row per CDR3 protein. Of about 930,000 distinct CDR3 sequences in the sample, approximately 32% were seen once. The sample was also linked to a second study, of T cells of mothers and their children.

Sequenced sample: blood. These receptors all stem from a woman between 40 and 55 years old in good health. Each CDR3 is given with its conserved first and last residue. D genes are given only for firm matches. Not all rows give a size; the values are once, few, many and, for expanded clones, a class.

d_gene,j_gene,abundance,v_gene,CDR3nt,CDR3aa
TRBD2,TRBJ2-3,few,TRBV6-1,TGTGCCAGCAGTGCAGTAGCGGGGGGGCCAGATACGCAGTATTTT,CASSAVAGGPDTQYF
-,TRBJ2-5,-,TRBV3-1,TGTGCCAGCAGCCCGCTCAACCAAGAGACCCAGTACTTC,CASSPLNQETQYF
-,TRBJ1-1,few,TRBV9,TGTGCCAGCAGCGCAATTTGGGGGCGAGGGACTGAAGCTTTCTTT,CASSAIWGRGTEAFF
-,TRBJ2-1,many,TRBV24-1,TGTGCCACCAGCGAAAAGGCTAGTATAAGGAATGAGCAGTTCTTC,CATSEKASIRNEQFF
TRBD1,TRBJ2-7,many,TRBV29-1,TGCAGCGGGAGACAGGGGGGCTCCTACGAGCAGTACTTC,CSGRQGGSYEQYF
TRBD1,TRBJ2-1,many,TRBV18,TGTGCCAGCTCACCCCCGGACAGGGGATGGGCCAATGAGCAGTTCTTC,CASSPPDRGWANEQFF
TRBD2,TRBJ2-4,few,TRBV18,TGTGCCAGCTCAAGAACTAGCGGGGGGCTAGCCAAAAACATTCAGTACTTC,CASSRTSGGLAKNIQYF
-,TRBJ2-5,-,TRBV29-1,TGCAGCGTTGACGTTTTTGGCCCGCAAGAGACCCAGTACTTC,CSVDVFGPQETQYF
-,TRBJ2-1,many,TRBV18,TGTGCCAGCTCACCTCTAGGGACCTCCTACAATGAGCAGTTCTTC,CASSPLGTSYNEQFF
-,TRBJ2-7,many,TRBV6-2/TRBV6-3,TGTGCCAGCCGCGATCGACCGGGACACGCATCCTACGAGCAGTACTTC,CASRDRPGHASYEQYF
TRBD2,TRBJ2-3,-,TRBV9,TGTGCCAGCAGCGCCGGGGGACTAGCGGATTGCACAGATACGCAGTATTTT,CASSAGGLADCTDTQYF
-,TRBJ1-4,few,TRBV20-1,TGCAGTGCTTTGGACAGAGCTAGTAATGAAAAACTGTTTTTT,CSALDRASNEKLFF
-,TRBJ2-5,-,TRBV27,TGTGCCAGCCATCCCAAGGGGTTATATAATGTTGAGACCCAGTACTTC,CASHPKGLYNVETQYF
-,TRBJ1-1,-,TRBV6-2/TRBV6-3,TGTGCCAGCAGTTTTTGGGGGGCGGAGAAGATGAACACTGAAGCTTTCTTT,CASSFWGAEKMNTEAFF
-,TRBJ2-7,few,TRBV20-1,TGCAGTGCTGGTGAGTCTAGCTACGAGCAGTACTTC,CSAGESSYEQYF
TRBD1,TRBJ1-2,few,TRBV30,TGTGCCTGGACCACAGGGGTTGTGAGAGATGGCTACACCTTC,CAWTTGVVRDGYTF
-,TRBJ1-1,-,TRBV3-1,TGTGCCAGCAGCCAATCAGGGTATAGCAAAGCTTTCTTT,CASSQSGYSKAFF
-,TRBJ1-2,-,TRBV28,TGTGCCAGCAGTCCCCAGGCAGCTGGCTACACCTTC,CASSPQAAGYTF
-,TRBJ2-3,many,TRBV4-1,TGCGCCAGCAGCCAAGAACCAGGCACAGATACGCAGTATTTT,CASSQEPGTDTQYF
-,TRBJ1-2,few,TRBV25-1,TGTGCCAGCAGTGACCGGGGCGCTGGCTATGGCTACACCTTC,CASSDRGAGYGYTF
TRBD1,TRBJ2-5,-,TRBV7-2,TGTGCCAGCAGCGACCGACAGGGGCCAAGGACCCAGTACTTC,CASSDRQGPRTQYF
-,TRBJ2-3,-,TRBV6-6,TGTGCCAGCAGTTACGGGCAAAACTCAGATACGCAGTATTTT,CASSYGQNSDTQYF
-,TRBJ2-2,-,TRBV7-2,TGTGCCAGCAGCTACATGACAGTCGCGAACACCGGGGAGCTGTTTTTT,CASSYMTVANTGELFF
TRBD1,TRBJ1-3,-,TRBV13,TGTGCCAGCAGCTTACGGGACAGAGCATTTGGAAACACCATATATTTT,CASSLRDRAFGNTIYF
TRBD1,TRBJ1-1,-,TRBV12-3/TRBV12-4,TGTGCCAGCAGCCAACCCGACAGGGAGGGCACTGAAGCTTTCTTT,CASSQPDREGTEAFF
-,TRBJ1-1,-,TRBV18,TGTGCCAGCTCACCACCGTCTCTGATGAACACTGAAGCTTTCTTT,CASSPPSLMNTEAFF
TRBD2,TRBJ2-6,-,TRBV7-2,TGTGCCAGCAGCTCGTTGCGGGGGGTGACTGGGGCCAACGTCCCGACTTTC,CASSSLRGVTGANVPTF
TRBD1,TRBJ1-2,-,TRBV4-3,TGCGCCAGCAGCCAAGGCCAGGGGGCATGGGGTGGCTACACCTTC,CASSQGQGAWGGYTF
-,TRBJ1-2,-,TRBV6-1,TGTGCCAGCAGTGAAGTCACCGTGGGACTGAATGGCTACACCTTC,CASSEVTVGLNGYTF
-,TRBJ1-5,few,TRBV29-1,TGCAGCGTTACCGAGGGAGGGGATGCTCAGCCCCAGCATTTT,CSVTEGGDAQPQHF
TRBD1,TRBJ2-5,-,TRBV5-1,TGCGCCAGCAGCCAGGGACAGGGGGCGGTGGAGACCCAGTACTTC,CASSQGQGAVETQYF
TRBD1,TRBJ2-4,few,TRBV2,TGTGCCAGCACCCGAGGGGGCAGTCTAAACATTCGGTACTTC,CASTRGGSLNIRYF
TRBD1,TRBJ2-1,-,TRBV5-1,TGCGCCAGCAGCGACGACAGGGGCCGCGACCCCCCGTTCTTC,CASSDDRGRDPPFF
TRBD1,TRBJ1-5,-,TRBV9,TGTGCCAGCAGCGTAGGGGGACAGGGGAATCAGCCCCAGCATTTT,CASSVGGQGNQPQHF
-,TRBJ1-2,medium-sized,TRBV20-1,TGCAGTGCTAGAGATAGTAGCCTGAGATCCTATGGCTACACCTTC,CSARDSSLRSYGYTF
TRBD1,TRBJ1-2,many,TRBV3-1,TGTGCCAGCAGCCAAACCCCGGGACAGCGAAACCACCTCTATGGCTACACCTTC,CASSQTPGQRNHLYGYTF
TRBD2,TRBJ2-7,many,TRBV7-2,TGTGCCAGCGGATGGACTAGCGGGGGGGACGAGCAGTACTTC,CASGWTSGGDEQYF
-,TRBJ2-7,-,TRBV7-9,TGTGCCAGCAGCCCGGGGGCGGGACAGCATAGCGAGCAGTACTTC,CASSPGAGQHSEQYF